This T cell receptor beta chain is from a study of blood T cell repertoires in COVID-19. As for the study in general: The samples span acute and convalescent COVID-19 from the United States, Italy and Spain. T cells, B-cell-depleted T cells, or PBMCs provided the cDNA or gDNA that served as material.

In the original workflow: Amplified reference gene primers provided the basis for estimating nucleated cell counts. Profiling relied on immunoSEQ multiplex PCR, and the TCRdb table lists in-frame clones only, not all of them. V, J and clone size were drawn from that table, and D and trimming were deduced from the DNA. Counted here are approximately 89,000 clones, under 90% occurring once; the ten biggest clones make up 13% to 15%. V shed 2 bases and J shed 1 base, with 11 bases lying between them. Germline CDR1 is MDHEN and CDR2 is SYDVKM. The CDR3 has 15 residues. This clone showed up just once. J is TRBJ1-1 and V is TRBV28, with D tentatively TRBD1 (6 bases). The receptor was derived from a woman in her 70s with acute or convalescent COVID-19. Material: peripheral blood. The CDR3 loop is CASSLGDRTNTEAFF. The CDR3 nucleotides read TGTGCCAGCAGTTTAGGAGACAGGACGAACACTGAAGCTTTCTTT.